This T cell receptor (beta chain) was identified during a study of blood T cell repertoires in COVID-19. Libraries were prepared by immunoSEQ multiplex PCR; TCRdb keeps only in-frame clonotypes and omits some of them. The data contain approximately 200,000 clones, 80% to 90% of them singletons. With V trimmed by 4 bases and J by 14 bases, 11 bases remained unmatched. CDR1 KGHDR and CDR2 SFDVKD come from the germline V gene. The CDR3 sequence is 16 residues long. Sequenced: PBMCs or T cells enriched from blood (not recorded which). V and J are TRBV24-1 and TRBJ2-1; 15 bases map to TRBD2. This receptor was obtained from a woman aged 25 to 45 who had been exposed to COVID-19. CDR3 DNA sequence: TGTGCCACCAGTGACCCTGGACTAGCGGGGGGGCGAGCGAAGTTCTTC. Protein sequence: CATSDPGLAGGRAKFF.